What follows describes a single TCR beta chain. This entry comes from a study of T cells in localized non-small cell lung cancer. Method: immunoSEQ multiplex PCR; TCRdb's copy keeps in-frame clones and lacks some. The sample records approximately 3,100 clones, about 29% being singletons. Germline V gene data show CDR1 as GTSNPN and CDR2 as SVGIG (reference sequence). Between the trimmed V and J ends, which lost 4 bases and 5 bases, there was a span of 11 bases. The CDR3 spans 12 residues. This TCR came from a man between 40 and 75 years old with stage III lung adenocarcinoma. V and J are TRBV30 and TRBJ1-1, with D unclear. The sequenced sample was lung tumor tissue, obtained before any cancer treatment. The CDR3 region is CAWIPRRTEAFF. CDR3 DNA: TGTGCCTGGATCCCCCGAAGAACTGAAGCTTTCTTT.